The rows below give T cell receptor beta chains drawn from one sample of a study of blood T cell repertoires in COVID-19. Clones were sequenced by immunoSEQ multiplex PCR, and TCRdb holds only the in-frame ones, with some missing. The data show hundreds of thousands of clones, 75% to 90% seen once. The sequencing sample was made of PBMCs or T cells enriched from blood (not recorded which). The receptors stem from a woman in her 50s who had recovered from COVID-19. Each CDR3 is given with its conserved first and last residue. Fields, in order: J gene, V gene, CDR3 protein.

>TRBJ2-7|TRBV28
CASRLGQGQSYEQYF
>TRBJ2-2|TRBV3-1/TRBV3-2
CASSPDLGREGYTGELFF
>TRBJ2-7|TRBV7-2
CASSSRTGEGYEQYF
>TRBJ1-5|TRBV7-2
CASSPTGQNNQPQHF
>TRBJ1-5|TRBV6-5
CASQLRASQPQHF
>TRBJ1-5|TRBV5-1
CASSRGQGDQPQHF
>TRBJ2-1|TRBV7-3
CASSLRASPSSYNEQFF
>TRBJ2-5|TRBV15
CATSRPNRVEEAQYF
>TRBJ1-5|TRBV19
CASWTGTFQPQHF
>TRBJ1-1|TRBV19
CASSIRDRGTEAFF
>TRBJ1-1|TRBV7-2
CASSLQGSTGVEAFF
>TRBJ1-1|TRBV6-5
CASSSDRTMNTEAFF
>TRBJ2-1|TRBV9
CASSVGSDNEQFF
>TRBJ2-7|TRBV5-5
CASSLAAGAWYEQYF
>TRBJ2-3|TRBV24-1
CATSDLAGGDDTQYF
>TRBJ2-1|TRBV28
CASRLPGTGIYNEQFF
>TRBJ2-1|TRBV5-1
CASSYSGRAYNEQFF
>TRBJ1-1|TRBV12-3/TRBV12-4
CASSLGRGRGAFF